A selection of T cell receptor beta chains follows, all from one sample in a study of human T cells and chemical hapten exposure. Via MiXCR, TCRdb re-called the RACE reads, giving one row per CDR3 protein. The sample carries approximately 400,000 distinct CDR3 sequences, roughly 4.8% recorded once. The sample here was whole blood, taken in connection with sensitization to the hapten diphenylcyclopropenone (DPC). The source of these receptors is a woman in her forties or fifties with alopecia areata. Some clones in this sample may be carry-over from other donors' samples. The CDR3 runs from the conserved cysteine through the conserved F or W. The D gene is left open where the match is weak. Some rows have no size entry. The others give once, few or many, or a class for an expanded clone.

v_call	clone_size	j_call	d_call	cdr3_nt	cdr3_aa
TRBV10-2	many	TRBJ2-5	.	TGCGCCAGCAGTGGCAGGGCCCAAGAGACCCAGTACTTC	CASSGRAQETQYF
TRBV4-2	many	TRBJ2-1	.	TGTGCCAGCAGCCAAGGATTATCCTACAATGAGCAGTTCTTC	CASSQGLSYNEQFF
TRBV7-2	.	TRBJ1-1	.	TGTGCCAGCAGCTCCGGGGCCGGGCCGTATGAAGCTTTCTTT	CASSSGAGPYEAFF
TRBV20-1	few	TRBJ1-1	.	TGCAGTGCTAGAGTTGGGGGTTACACTGAAGCTTTCTTT	CSARVGGYTEAFF
TRBV29-1	many	TRBJ2-7	TRBD1	TGCAGCGCCCGGACAGGGGTGGACGAGCAGTACTTC	CSARTGVDEQYF
TRBV12-3/TRBV12-4	.	TRBJ1-1	.	TGTGCCAGCAGTTTCGGTTTGGGGGGGGCTGAAGCTTTCTTT	CASSFGLGGAEAFF
TRBV2	many	TRBJ1-1	.	TGTGCCAGCAGGGGAAGGACTGAAGCTTTCTTT	CASRGRTEAFF
TRBV3-1	.	TRBJ1-6	.	TGTGCCAGCAGCAAGAGTAATTCACCCCTCCACTTT	CASSKSNSPLHF
TRBV3-1	many	TRBJ2-5	TRBD2	TGTGCCAGCAGCCAAGGGGTTAGCGGGGGAAAAGAGACCCAGTACTTC	CASSQGVSGGKETQYF
TRBV7-9	many	TRBJ1-1	.	TGTGCCAGCAGCTTATCCAACACCCAGTTCGTGGCTTTCTTT	CASSLSNTQFVAFF
TRBV20-1	many	TRBJ2-5	.	TGCAGTGCCCCAGGTGGCGGTAATGTAGAGACCCAGTACTTC	CSAPGGGNVETQYF
TRBV24-1	.	TRBJ2-1	.	TGTGCCACCAGTGCTCACGCCTACAATGAGCAGTTCTTC	CATSAHAYNEQFF
TRBV20-1	many	TRBJ2-7	.	TGCAGTGCTAGGCGACAGAGAGAAATCTACGAGCAGTACTTC	CSARRQREIYEQYF
TRBV19	.	TRBJ2-7	.	TGTGCCAGTAGTAGAGCGGGGACAATCTCCTACGAGCAGTACTTC	CASSRAGTISYEQYF
TRBV6-5	few	TRBJ1-5	.	TGTGCCAGCAGTCTTCATAGAGGTCAGCCCCAGCATTTT	CASSLHRGQPQHF
TRBV7-9	many	TRBJ1-2	.	TGTGCCAGCAGCTTAGCGCAGCAGGGACCGAATGGCTACACCTTC	CASSLAQQGPNGYTF
TRBV20-1	many	TRBJ2-3	TRBD2	TGCAGTGCTTGGGATCGACTAGCGGGGGTCACAGATACGCAGTATTTT	CSAWDRLAGVTDTQYF
TRBV28	many	TRBJ2-1	.	TGTGCCAGCAGTGCATTTACTAGCAGCAATGAGCAGTTCTTC	CASSAFTSSNEQFF
TRBV2	many	TRBJ2-1	.	TGTGCCAGTCCAGGGGGGCCAACTATGTACAATGAGCAGTTCTTC	CASPGGPTMYNEQFF
TRBV7-9	many	TRBJ1-2	TRBD1	TGTGCCAGCAGCTGGAGGGAGGGGGCGAATGGCTACACCTTC	CASSWREGANGYTF
TRBV5-4	.	TRBJ1-1	.	TGTGCCAGCAGCTCGGCAGGGTTAGCCACTGAAGCTTTCTTT	CASSSAGLATEAFF
TRBV12-3/TRBV12-4	.	TRBJ1-4	TRBD1	TGTGCCAGCAGCCCGGGACAGGGGGCACAAAAACTGTTTTTT	CASSPGQGAQKLFF
TRBV6-2/TRBV6-3	many	TRBJ2-2	TRBD2	TGTGCCAGTGTTCTAGCGGGCGTCACCGGGGAGCTGTTTTTT	CASVLAGVTGELFF
TRBV3-1	.	TRBJ1-5	.	TGTGCCAGCAGCCAAGATGCCCCGGGACTAAAGAATCAGCCCCAGCATTTT	CASSQDAPGLKNQPQHF
TRBV5-1	many	TRBJ1-1	TRBD1	TGCGCCAGCAGCTCAAACGTGGGGACAGGAGCATTTTTGAACACTGAAGCTTTCTTT	CASSSNVGTGAFLNTEAFF
TRBV2	.	TRBJ1-5	.	TGTGCCAGCAGAGAGCTGGCAAGCAATCAGCCCCAGCATTTT	CASRELASNQPQHF
TRBV12-3/TRBV12-4	many	TRBJ1-1	.	TGTGCCAGCAGTGGAGGAGGGGGGACTGAAGCTTTCTTT	CASSGGGGTEAFF
TRBV7-9	many	TRBJ2-4	.	TGTGCCAGCAGCTTAAAGGGCATCTCTATAGCCAAAAACATTCAGTACTTC	CASSLKGISIAKNIQYF
TRBV10-2	.	TRBJ2-7	.	TGCGCCGGCAGTTATGGACAGGGACTACGGGAGCAGTACTTC	CAGSYGQGLREQYF
TRBV4-3	few	TRBJ2-3	.	TGCGCCAGCAGCCCCACCGATCGGGGAACCCCAGATACGCAGTATTTT	CASSPTDRGTPDTQYF
TRBV6-5	many	TRBJ2-7	.	TGTGCCAGCAGTACCGGCCCACAGGGTGAGCAGTACTTC	CASSTGPQGEQYF
TRBV9	few	TRBJ2-7	.	TGTGCCAGCAGCGCCCTACCGGGTCCCTACGAGCAGTACTTC	CASSALPGPYEQYF